The 25 T cell receptor beta chains given below trace back to one sample, sequenced in a study of molecular identifiers for immune sequencing clone quantification. Using its own MiXCR run on the PCR reads, TCRdb lists one record per CDR3 protein. The table records 40,000 or so distinct CDR3 sequences, about 19% of them present only once. Source material: naive CD8+ T cells from blood, with Jurkat cell RNA spiked in. Subset noted: FACS-sorted CD8+CD4-CCR7+CD45RA+ naive T cells. Source of these receptors: a human donor in good health. Some libraries in this study had Jurkat cell RNA spiked in.

This clonotype was observed many times. This chain uses TRBV7-6 with TRBJ2-1; the D gene is possibly TRBD2 (5 bases). The ends were cut back, 4 bases at V and 0 bases at J, with 13 bases in the middle. This CDR3 comprises 16 residues. CDR1 and CDR2 (germline): SGHVS, FNYEAQ. The CDR3, as DNA: TGTGCCAGCAGCTGGAGGTCCTCCAGCTCCTACAATGAGCAGTTCTTC. Encoded protein: CASSWRSSSSYNEQFF.

In its sample, this clonotype was seen many times. V and J are TRBV19 and TRBJ2-1; D call uncertain. Germline V gene data show CDR1 as LNHDA and CDR2 as SQIVND (reference sequence). This CDR3 is built from 13 residues. Trimming cost V 6 bases and J 8 bases, with 14 bases left between them. The CDR3 sequence is CASSWVLGDEQFF. CDR3 in DNA: TGTGCCAGTAGCTGGGTATTGGGTGATGAGCAGTTCTTC. The full variable domain, its missing parts supplied by reference TRBV19 and TRBJ2-1, is DGGITQSPKYLFRKEGQNVTLSCEQNLNHDAMYWYRQDPGQGLRLIYYSQIVNDFQKGDIAEGYSVSREKKESFPLTVTSAQKNPTAFYLCASSWVLGDEQFFGPGTRLTVL.

This clonotype is termed medium-sized. This chain links TRBV4-3 with TRBJ2-3, with 8 bases identical to TRBD2. CDR3 size: 15 residues. The V segment lost 3 bases and the J segment 1 base; nucleotides outside the gene matches: 3. Germline values: CDR1 LGHNA, CDR2 YSLEER. The CDR3 sequence is CASSQLAGGTDTQYF. The CDR3 DNA reads as TGCGCCAGCAGCCAGCTAGCGGGCGGCACAGATACGCAGTATTTT.

Worth noting for this clonotype: A much more abundant neighbour one base away suggests this may be a read error. The rearrangement links TRBV24-1 to TRBJ2-1; 11 bases align to TRBD1. The CDR3 is 14 amino acids. Per the germline V gene, CDR1 is KGHDR and CDR2 is SFDVKD. CDR3 sequence: CTTSQGTGGNEQFF. CDR3 nucleotides: TGTACCACCAGTCAGGGGACAGGGGGCAATGAGCAGTTCTTC.

This clonotype was seen at least ten times. V usage is TRBV6-2 or TRBV6-3 and J usage is TRBJ1-1, with D perhaps TRBD1 (6 bases). Germline values: CDR1 MNHEY, CDR2 SVGEGT. Trimming took off 6 bases at V and 4 bases at J, with 18 bases between the two ends. This CDR3 is 15 amino acids long. The CDR3: CASSPGVGGGTEAFF. The DNA of the CDR3 is TGTGCCAGCAGCCCCGGGGTGGGGGGCGGCACTGAAGCTTTCTTT.

This clonotype was detected ten times or more. This sequence joins TRBV28 and TRBJ2-1, with D perhaps matching TRBD2 (6 bases). V lost 5 bases and J 0 bases, leaving 11 bases between the germline ends. Germline assignment: CDR1 MDHEN and CDR2 SYDVKM. CDR3 length: 15 residues. DNA of the CDR3: TGTGCCAGCAGTGAGACTAGTCTCTCCTACAATGAGCAGTTCTTC. Translation: CASSETSLSYNEQFF.

The table lists this clonotype with many counts. This chain joins TRBV19 and TRBJ2-2; 9 nucleotides align to TRBD2. This CDR3 spans 17 amino acids. The germline CDR1 and CDR2 sequences are LNHDA and SQIVND (reference sequence). V shed 6 bases, J shed 0 bases, and the junction held 8 bases outside the gene matches. For the CDR3, the DNA is TGTGCCAGTAGCGACGAACCTAGCGGGGCGAACACCGGGGAGCTGTTTTTT. It encodes CASSDEPSGANTGELFF.

This clonotype was observed many times. The chain uses TRBV7-2 and TRBJ1-1, with D tentatively TRBD1 (6 bases). Germline V gene lookup returns CDR1 SGHTA and CDR2 FQGNSA. Trimming removed 3 bases at V and 3 bases at J, with 11 bases between. CDR3 length: 14 amino acids. The CDR3 DNA sequence: TGTGCCAGCAGCTTCGGTCCAGGGGACACTGAAGCTTTCTTT. This encodes CASSFGPGDTEAFF.

This clonotype showed up many times. The J gene is TRBJ2-3, the V gene TRBV14, with D perhaps TRBD1 (5 bases). The CDR3 runs 13 residues. The V end lost 7 bases, the J end lost 1 base, and 9 bases lay between the germline ends. Germline CDR1 reads SGHDN; CDR2 reads FVKESK. DNA for the CDR3: TGTGCCAGCAACCCACAGGGCACAGATACGCAGTATTTT. This codes for CASNPQGTDTQYF.

This clonotype was counted between two and nine times. Since a much larger clone is just one base distant, this may be a read error. V is TRBV25-1 and J is TRBJ2-5; D is possibly TRBD1 (6 bases). Germline V gene sequence: CDR1 MGHDK, CDR2 SYGVNS. This CDR3 region has 15 residues. This CDR3 is CASGEYQGRQETQYF. CDR3 nucleotide sequence: TGTGCCAGCGGTGAATACCAGGGGCGTCAAGAGACCCAGTACTTC.

This clonotype was picked up many times. This chain joins TRBV12-3 or TRBV12-4 and TRBJ1-5; D possibly corresponds to TRBD1 (5 bases). V dropped 3 bases and J dropped 7 bases, with 13 bases sitting between them. This CDR3 is built from 14 residues. DNA for the CDR3: TGTGCCAGCAGTTTTTTAGGGGTAGGACAGCCCCAGCATTTT. It specifies CASSFLGVGQPQHF.

In this sample, this clonotype turned up many times. The rearrangement uses TRBV19 and TRBJ2-2; 7 bases are a match to TRBD1. Germline trimming cut 3 bases from V and 5 bases from J; bases unmatched to any gene: 6. The CDR3 covers 15 residues. CDR1 is LNHDA and CDR2 is SQIVND in the germline V gene (reference sequence). CDR3 region: CASSIGTRGTGELFF. CDR3 bases: TGTGCCAGTAGTATCGGGACCAGGGGGACCGGGGAGCTGTTTTTT.

This clonotype was counted at least ten times. The chain carries TRBV3-1 and TRBJ1-2, with D possibly being TRBD1 (6 bases). The V end lost 0 bases, the J end lost 2 bases, and 19 bases lay between the germline ends. CDR1 LGHDT and CDR2 YNNKEL come from the germline V gene (reference sequence). The CDR3 is made up of 18 amino acids. CDR3 loop: CASSQDVAGAGLNYGYTF. The CDR3 region has the DNA TGTGCCAGCAGCCAAGATGTGGCAGGGGCGGGATTGAACTATGGCTACACCTTC.

V gene TRBV7-2 combines with J gene TRBJ2-3; TRBD2 matches at 12 bases. Germline V CDR1 and CDR2: SGHTA, FQGNSA. After removal of 7 bases from V and 6 bases from J, the junction contained 8 bases not matched to a gene. The CDR3 runs 15 residues. For the CDR3, the DNA is TGTGCCAGCACCCTAGCGGGGGGGCGAAAGGATACGCAGTATTTT. It codes for CASTLAGGRKDTQYF.

The CDR3, as DNA: TGTGCCAGCAGTTTGGCGGCTAGAACAGATACGCAGTATTTT. Amino acid sequence: CASSLAARTDTQYF. The chain links TRBV28 to TRBJ2-3; no clear D gene. This CDR3 is built from 14 residues. Per the germline V gene, CDR1 is MDHEN and CDR2 is SYDVKM. Trimming removed 3 bases from V and 3 bases from J, with 10 bases in between.

There are many counts of this clonotype. The CDR3 coding sequence is TGTGCCAGCAGTTACGAAACAGGGGTCGAAGCTTTCTTT. This gives the protein CASSYETGVEAFF. The chain couples TRBV6-2 or TRBV6-3 to TRBJ1-1; 7 nucleotides line up with TRBD1. This CDR3 spans 13 amino acids. V gave up 2 bases and J gave up 8 bases; unmatched junction bases: 5. CDR1 is MNHEY and CDR2 is SVGEGT in the germline V gene.

At least ten counts were recorded for this clonotype. The V gene is TRBV28, the J gene TRBJ1-5; D ambiguous. Looked up from germline, CDR1 is MDHEN and CDR2 is SYDVKM. This CDR3 contains 14 residues. Trimming took off 3 bases at V and 4 bases at J, with 10 bases between the two ends. For the CDR3, the DNA is TGTGCCAGCAGTTTTTGGGCAGCGAATCAGCCCCAGCATTTT. Amino acids: CASSFWAANQPQHF.

The chain joins TRBV5-6 to TRBJ2-3; the match to TRBD2 covers 7 bases. Germline CDR1 SGHDT, CDR2 YYEEEE. The CDR3 runs to 15 residues. V dropped 7 bases and J dropped 2; count of bases not matched to a gene: 10. DNA of the CDR3: TGTGCCAGCGGTGCACCGGGACTAAACACAGATACGCAGTATTTT. Its translation is CASGAPGLNTDTQYF.

This clonotype was detected ten times or more. The chain couples TRBV6-1 to TRBJ2-7, with a possible D match to TRBD2 (6 bases). Germline assignment: CDR1 MNHNS and CDR2 SASEGT. The CDR3 is made up of 15 amino acids. Trimming took off 1 base at V and 2 bases at J, with 12 bases between the two ends. This chain's CDR3 is CASSEVPLAPYEQYF. DNA of the CDR3: TGTGCCAGCAGTGAAGTTCCACTAGCCCCCTACGAGCAGTACTTC.

This clonotype was counted ten times or more. The chain's CDR3 is CASSLGAYQTAQETQYF. CDR3 bases: TGTGCCAGCAGCTTAGGGGCCTACCAGACGGCCCAAGAGACCCAGTACTTC. The chain joins TRBV11-2 to TRBJ2-5; no clear D. The V end was cut by 1 base, the J end by 1 base, with 16 bases between. The CDR3 sequence is 17 residues long. Germline CDR1 reads SGHAT; CDR2 reads FQNNGV.

The chain joins TRBV5-1 to TRBJ2-7, with TRBD1 matching 7 bases. CDR3 size: 15 residues. V was pared by 0 bases and J by 2 bases, with 5 bases of the junction left unmatched. Per germline, CDR1 SGHRS and CDR2 YFSETQ. CDR3 sequence (DNA): TGCGCCAGCAGCTTGGAAACCGGGACAGCCTACGAGCAGTACTTC. Translating gives CASSLETGTAYEQYF.

This clonotype was observed at least ten times. V and J are TRBV6-5 and TRBJ2-7, with no clear D. Germline V gene sequence: CDR1 MNHEY, CDR2 SVGAGI. The CDR3 is made up of 15 amino acids. Between the trimmed V and J ends, which lost 5 bases and 4 bases, there was a span of 18 bases. The CDR3 sequence: CASSLLNSRPYEQYF. The CDR3 DNA sequence: TGTGCCAGCAGTCTCTTAAATAGTCGCCCTTACGAGCAGTACTTC.

This clonotype was observed many times. This chain connects TRBV5-1 to TRBJ2-1; no firm D call. Trimming left V 2 bases short and J 10 bases short, with 10 bases between. The CDR3 runs to 12 residues. Germline V lookup: CDR1 SGHRS, CDR2 YFSETQ. CDR3 DNA sequence: TGCGCCAGCAGCTTTCTTGGCTCCGAGCAGTTCTTC. Translated, it gives CASSFLGSEQFF. The whole variable domain, remainder taken from reference TRBV5-1 and TRBJ2-1, is KAGVTQTPRYLIKTRGQQVTLSCSPISGHRSVSWYQQTPGQGLQFLFEYFSETQRNKGNFPGRFSGRQFSNSRSEMNVSTLELGDSALYLCASSFLGSEQFFGPGTRLTVL.

In this sample, this clonotype turned up many times. The chain joins TRBV5-4 to TRBJ2-7; D might be TRBD2 (6 bases). The V end was cut by 5 bases, the J end by 0 bases, with 9 bases between. The CDR3 totals 13 residues. CDR1 and CDR2 (germline): SGHNT, YYREEE (reference sequence). The CDR3 DNA reads as TGTGCCAGCAGGTTGCGGGGCTCCTACGAGCAGTACTTC. This gives the protein CASRLRGSYEQYF.

This clonotype came up many times. The chain joins TRBV3-1 to TRBJ2-3; D unresolved. This CDR3 comprises 13 residues. CDR1 and CDR2 (germline): LGHDT, YNNKEL (reference sequence). Between the trimmed V and J ends, which lost 1 base and 6 bases, there was a span of 8 bases. The CDR3 is CASSQVLLDTQYF. In DNA form, the CDR3 reads TGTGCCAGCAGCCAAGTACTGTTGGATACGCAGTATTTT.